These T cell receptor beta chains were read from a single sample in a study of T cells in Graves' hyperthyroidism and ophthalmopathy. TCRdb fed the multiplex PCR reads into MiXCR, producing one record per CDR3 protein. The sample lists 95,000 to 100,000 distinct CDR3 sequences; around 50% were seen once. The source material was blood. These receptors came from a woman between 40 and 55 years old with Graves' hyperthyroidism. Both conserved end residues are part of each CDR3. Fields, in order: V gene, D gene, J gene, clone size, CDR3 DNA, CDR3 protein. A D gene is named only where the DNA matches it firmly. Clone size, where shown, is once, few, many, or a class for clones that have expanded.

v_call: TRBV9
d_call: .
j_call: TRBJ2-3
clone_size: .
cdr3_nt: TGTGCCAGCAGCCGCACAGGGGGGGGTTCGGATACGCAGTATTTT
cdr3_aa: CASSRTGGGSDTQYF

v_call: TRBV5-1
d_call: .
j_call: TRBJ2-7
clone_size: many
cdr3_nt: TGCGCCAGCAGCTTGGGGTATCGGTGGTACGAGCAGTACTTC
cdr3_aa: CASSLGYRWYEQYF

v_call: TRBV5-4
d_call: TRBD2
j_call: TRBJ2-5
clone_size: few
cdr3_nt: TGTGCCAGCAGTTCCCGGACTAGCGGGAGAGAGACCCAGTACTTC
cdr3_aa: CASSSRTSGRETQYF

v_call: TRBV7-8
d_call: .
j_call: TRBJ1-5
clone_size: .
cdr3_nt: TGTGCCAGTAGTATAGCGAGGAGCTCCTACGAGCATTTT
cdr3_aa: CASSIARSSYEHF

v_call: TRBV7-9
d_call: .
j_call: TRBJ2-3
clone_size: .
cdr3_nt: TGTGCCAGCAGCTTAGGGGTTCCCACAGATACGCAGTATTTT
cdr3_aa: CASSLGVPTDTQYF

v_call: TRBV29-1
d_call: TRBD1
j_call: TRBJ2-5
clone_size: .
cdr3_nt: TGCAGCGCCGGGACAGCGGAGACCCAGTACTTC
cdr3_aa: CSAGTAETQYF

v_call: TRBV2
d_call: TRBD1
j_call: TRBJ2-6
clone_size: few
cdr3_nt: TGTGCCAGCAGGATAGGGGGCGCGGAAGCCAACGTCCTGACTTTC
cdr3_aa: CASRIGGAEANVLTF

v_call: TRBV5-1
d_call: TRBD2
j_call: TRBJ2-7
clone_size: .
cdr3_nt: TGCGCCAGCAGCCCCGAGGGCGGGGGAGGAAGTGAGCAGTACTTC
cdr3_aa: CASSPEGGGGSEQYF

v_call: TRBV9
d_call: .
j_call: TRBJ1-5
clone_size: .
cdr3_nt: TGTGCCAGCAGCGCGGGGACGGCGAACGGCTATAAGCCCCAGCATTTT
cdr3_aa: CASSAGTANGYKPQHF

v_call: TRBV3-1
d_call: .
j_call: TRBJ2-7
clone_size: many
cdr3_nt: TGTGCCAGCAGCCAAAGTAACGAGCAGTACTTC
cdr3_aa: CASSQSNEQYF

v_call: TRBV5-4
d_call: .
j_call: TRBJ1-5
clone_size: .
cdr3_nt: TGTGCCAGCAGCTTGGGGCAGGGTTACTACGAGCATTTT
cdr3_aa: CASSLGQGYYEHF